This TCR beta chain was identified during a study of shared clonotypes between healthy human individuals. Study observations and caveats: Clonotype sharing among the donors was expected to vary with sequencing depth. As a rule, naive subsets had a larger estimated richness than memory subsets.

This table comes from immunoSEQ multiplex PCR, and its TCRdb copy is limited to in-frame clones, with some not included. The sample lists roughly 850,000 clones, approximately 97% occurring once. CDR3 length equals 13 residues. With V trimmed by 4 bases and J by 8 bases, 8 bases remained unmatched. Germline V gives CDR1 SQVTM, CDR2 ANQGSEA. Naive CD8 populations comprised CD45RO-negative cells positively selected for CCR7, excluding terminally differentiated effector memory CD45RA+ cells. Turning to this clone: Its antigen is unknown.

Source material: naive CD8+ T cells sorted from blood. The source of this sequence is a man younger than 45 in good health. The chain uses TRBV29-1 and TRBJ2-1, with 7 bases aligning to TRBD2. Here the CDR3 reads CSVGMGGSHEQFF. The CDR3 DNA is TGCAGCGTTGGGATGGGCGGGAGCCATGAGCAGTTCTTC.